The 25 T cell receptor beta chains below come from one sample, sequenced in a study of T cells after yellow fever vaccination. Each CDR3 protein gets one entry after TCRdb re-called the 5' RACE reads with MiXCR. The sample includes tens of thousands of distinct CDR3 sequences, almost 8% of them seen just once. Material: CD8+ T cells sorted from PBMCs, obtained on the day of the yellow fever booster vaccination. All receptors come from a man aged 25 to 45 who received the YFV17D yellow fever vaccine.

The V and J genes are TRBV5-1 and TRBJ2-3; D perhaps matches TRBD2 (6 bases). With 3 bases removed from V and 5 bases from J, the gap between germline ends came to 16 bases. The CDR3 is made up of 15 amino acids. Germline V lookup: CDR1 SGHRS, CDR2 YFSETQ. CDR3 sequence: CASSSEGLNIDTQYF. The DNA of the CDR3 is TGCGCCAGCAGCTCGGAGGGCCTCAACATAGATACGCAGTATTTT.

Many counts were recorded for this clonotype. This rearrangement joins TRBV29-1 to TRBJ2-2; D possibly matches TRBD1 or TRBD2 (5 bases each). V was shortened by 4 bases and J by 5 bases, with 14 bases between the two germline ends. The CDR3 runs to 14 residues. Germline values: CDR1 SQVTM, CDR2 ANQGSEA. The CDR3 DNA sequence: TGCAGCGTTGTGTTTCGGGGCGCGACCGGGGAGCTGTTTTTT. As protein: CSVVFRGATGELFF.

There are many counts of this clonotype. This chain uses TRBV6-2 or TRBV6-3 with TRBJ2-1; D remains ambiguous. Trimming took off 3 bases at V and 4 bases at J, with 10 bases between the two ends. The germline CDR1 and CDR2 sequences are MNHEY and SVGEGT. The CDR3 loop spans 14 amino acids. CDR3 region: CASSYALDYNEQFF. CDR3 coding DNA: TGTGCCAGCAGTTATGCCTTAGATTACAATGAGCAGTTCTTC.

This chain joins TRBV6-1 and TRBJ2-7; D may be TRBD1 (5 bases). The CDR3 runs to 13 residues. In germline, CDR1 is MNHNS, CDR2 SASEGT. Trimming shortened V by 4 bases and J by 2 bases, and 9 bases separated the two germline ends. The CDR3 is CASSGTLTYEQYF. The DNA of the CDR3 is TGTGCCAGCAGTGGGACACTTACCTACGAGCAGTACTTC.

The table lists this clonotype with a few counts. This rearrangement joins TRBV7-6 to TRBJ2-2; the D is unclear. Trimming took off 3 bases at V and 4 bases at J, with 12 bases between the two ends. The CDR3 is 15 residues long. The V gene's germline CDR1 is SGHVS and CDR2 FNYEAQ. The CDR3 DNA reads as TGTGCCAGCAGCTTGTACGCTAGTGGCACCGGGGAGCTGTTTTTT. As protein: CASSLYASGTGELFF.

The V and J genes are TRBV4-3 and TRBJ1-4; 8 bases fit TRBD1. The junction had 8 bases not matched to a gene; V was cut back by 4 bases and J by 7 bases. Germline assignment: CDR1 LGHNA and CDR2 YSLEER. The CDR3 spans 15 residues. The CDR3 sequence: CASSPLAGGTEKLFF. In DNA, the CDR3 is TGCGCCAGCAGCCCCCTGGCAGGGGGCACTGAAAAACTGTTTTTT.

The genes are TRBV6-1 and TRBJ2-1; 13 bases line up with TRBD2. The CDR3 is 13 residues long. The V and J ends lost 8 bases and 6 bases, in that order; junction bases with no gene match: 1. Germline values: CDR1 MNHNS, CDR2 SASEGT. The CDR3 is CASGLAGVNEQFF. DNA of the CDR3: TGTGCCAGCGGACTAGCGGGAGTCAATGAGCAGTTCTTC.

This clonotype appeared many times. The chain recombines TRBV7-9 with TRBJ1-2; D perhaps matches TRBD1 (6 bases). With 5 bases removed from V and 1 base from J, the gap between germline ends came to 14 bases. CDR3 length: 15 residues. The germline V gene has CDR1 SEHNR and CDR2 FQNEAQ (reference sequence). The CDR3 DNA reads TGTGCCAGCAGCCGCGGACAGACCCTTAACTATGGCTACACCTTC. Its translation is CASSRGQTLNYGYTF.

This clonotype was seen repeatedly, ten times or more. The genes are TRBV5-5 and TRBJ1-6; D is perhaps TRBD1 (5 bases). V lost 1 base, J lost 7 bases, and 12 bases lay in between. This CDR3 is 15 amino acids long. Germline CDR1 is SGHKS and CDR2 is YYEKEE (reference sequence). The DNA for the CDR3 is TGTGCCAGCAGCTTGTGGATGACAGAGAATTCACCCCTCCACTTT. Its translation is CASSLWMTENSPLHF.

The table lists this clonotype with many counts. The CDR3 spells CASSTGQTYEQYF. The CDR3 DNA reads TGTGCCAGCAGCACGGGACAGACCTACGAGCAGTACTTC. This chain links TRBV7-6 with TRBJ2-7; 7 nucleotides line up with TRBD1. The germline V gene has CDR1 SGHVS and CDR2 FNYEAQ. The CDR3 consists of 13 residues. V was pared by 5 bases and J by 2 bases, with 3 bases of the junction left unmatched.

The rearrangement uses TRBV6-2 or TRBV6-3 and TRBJ2-1; 10 bases align to TRBD2. The ends lost 2 bases at V and 6 bases at J; junction bases unmatched: 7. Looked up from germline, CDR1 is MNHEY and CDR2 is SVGEGT. This CDR3 is built from 16 residues. The CDR3 coding sequence is TGTGCCAGCAGTTACGGACCTAGCGGGAGTCCCAATGAGCAGTTCTTC. This codes for CASSYGPSGSPNEQFF.

This clonotype showed up many times. This chain uses TRBV5-1 with TRBJ2-7; D perhaps matches TRBD1 (6 bases). The CDR3 spans 17 residues. CDR1 and CDR2 from the germline V gene are SGHRS and YFSETQ. Trimming pared 4 bases from V and 0 bases from J, leaving 20 bases between. As DNA, the CDR3 is TGCGCCAGCAGCCGACCTCCAGGGGCTCACTACTCCTACGAGCAGTACTTC. Residues: CASSRPPGAHYSYEQYF.

This clonotype has more than one count but fewer than ten. The chain couples TRBV7-2 to TRBJ2-7; tentative D call: TRBD1 (6 bases). The germline V gene has CDR1 SGHTA and CDR2 FQGNSA. The CDR3 totals 16 residues. V lost 6 bases to trimming and J lost 7 bases, with 25 bases between them. The CDR3 spells CASRHPGTNRAFEQYF. Written as DNA, the CDR3 is TGTGCCAGCAGGCACCCCGGAACAAACAGGGCTTTTGAGCAGTACTTC.

This clonotype showed up many times. V is TRBV10-3 and J is TRBJ2-1; D not resolved. CDR3 length: 13 amino acids. Per germline, CDR1 ENHRY and CDR2 SYGVKD. The V end lost 3 bases, the J end lost 4 bases, and 7 bases lay between the germline ends. The CDR3 nucleotides are TGTGCCATCAGTGACCCCAGATACAATGAGCAGTTCTTC. Its translation: CAISDPRYNEQFF.

The chain uses TRBV7-2 and TRBJ1-2; no clear D. The V gene's germline CDR1 is SGHTA and CDR2 FQGNSA. Trimming pared 5 bases from V and 10 bases from J, leaving 11 bases between. This CDR3 contains 11 residues. CDR3 protein: CASSDLEDYTF. The CDR3 DNA reads TGTGCCAGCAGCGACCTCGAGGACTACACCTTC.

There are many counts of this clonotype. The V and J genes are TRBV9 and TRBJ2-2; perhaps TRBD2 as D (6 bases). The CDR3 totals 18 residues. The V gene's germline CDR1 is SGDLS and CDR2 YYNGEE. Between the trimmed V and J ends, which lost 4 bases and 4 bases, there was a span of 23 bases. This CDR3 is CASSQAGLAEDATGELFF. The DNA of the CDR3 is TGTGCCAGCAGCCAAGCGGGCTTGGCGGAAGACGCCACCGGGGAGCTGTTTTTT.

In its sample, this clonotype was seen a few times. The gene calls are TRBV15 and TRBJ2-2; possible D gene TRBD1, 7 bases. V lost 0 bases to trimming and J lost 7 bases, with 15 bases between them. In germline, CDR1 is LNHNV, CDR2 YYDKDF (reference sequence). This CDR3 has 16 residues. CDR3 sequence: CATSRDRGGGIGELFF. CDR3 nucleotides: TGTGCCACCAGCAGAGATCGAGGAGGGGGCATCGGGGAGCTGTTTTTT. Full variable domain (rest looked up from reference TRBV15 and TRBJ2-2): DAMVIQNPRYQVTQFGKPVTLSCSQTLNHNVMYWYQQKSSQAPKLLFHYYDKDFNNEADTPDNFQSRRPNTSFCFLDIRSPGLGDTAMYLCATSRDRGGGIGELFFGEGSRLTVL.

This clonotype turned up a few times. This chain connects TRBV11-3 to TRBJ2-2; 10 positions agree with TRBD2. V was pared by 5 bases and J by 2 bases, with 5 bases of the junction left unmatched. The CDR3 length is 16 residues. From germline, CDR1 is SGHNT and CDR2 YENEEA. The CDR3 DNA is TGTGCCAGCAGCCCGGGACTAGCGAGTAACACCGGGGAGCTGTTTTTT. It codes for CASSPGLASNTGELFF.

This clonotype was detected ten times or more. The J gene is TRBJ2-7, the V gene TRBV7-2; D not resolved. The CDR3 is made up of 14 amino acids. V lost 0 bases, J lost 5 bases, and 11 bases lay in between. Germline lookup yields CDR1 SGHTA and CDR2 FQGNSA. The CDR3 region has the DNA TGTGCCAGCAGCTTAGCGATTACAAGTCACGAGCAGTACTTC. This translates into CASSLAITSHEQYF.

This clonotype was seen at least ten times. The chain is built from TRBV27 and TRBJ1-2; 8 nucleotides agree with TRBD1. Trimming cost V 5 bases and J 0 bases; bases outside gene matches: 2. The germline V gene encodes CDR1 MNHEY and CDR2 SMNVEV (reference sequence). The CDR3 runs 14 residues. DNA of the CDR3: TGTGCCAGCAGTCAGGACAGGGCTAACTATGGCTACACCTTC. Protein sequence: CASSQDRANYGYTF.

This sequence joins TRBV7-2 and TRBJ2-1; D is perhaps TRBD1 or TRBD2 (5 bases each). Trimming removed 6 bases from V and 6 bases from J, with 12 bases in between. Germline V gene data show CDR1 as SGHTA and CDR2 as FQGNSA. The CDR3 covers 13 residues. The CDR3 is CASRVIGGNEQFF. The CDR3 nucleotides are TGTGCCAGCAGGGTGATTGGGGGCAATGAGCAGTTCTTC. The full variable domain, rest sourced from reference TRBV7-2 and TRBJ2-1, is GAGVSQSPSNKVTEKGKDVELRCDPISGHTALYWYRQSLGQGLEFLIYFQGNSAPDKSGLPSDRFSAERTGGSVSTLTIQRTQQEDSAVYLCASRVIGGNEQFFGPGTRLTVL.

In the case of this clonotype: Possible read error: a much larger clone is one base away. The CDR3 sequence: CASSFWVGNTEAFF. CDR3 nucleotides: TGTGCCAGCAGTTTTTGGGTCGGGAACACTGAAGCTTTCTTT. The chain has TRBV27 and TRBJ1-1; D call uncertain. The germline V and J ends were trimmed by 3 bases and 1 base, with 9 bases remaining between them. CDR3 size: 14 residues. Germline lookup yields CDR1 MNHEY and CDR2 SMNVEV (reference sequence).

The chain combines TRBV12-3 or TRBV12-4 with TRBJ2-1; unclear D gene. The CDR3 has 11 residues. Trimming cost V 6 bases and J 8 bases, with 8 bases left between them. In nucleotides, the CDR3 is TGTGCCAGCAGCACTGGACATGAGCAGTTCTTC. It specifies CASSTGHEQFF.

This clonotype was seen a few times. The chain carries TRBV19 and TRBJ2-3; D possibly matches TRBD1 or TRBD2 (5 bases each). There are 15 residues in the CDR3. The ends were cut back, 5 bases at V and 1 base at J, with 13 bases in the middle. Germline V gene data show CDR1 as LNHDA and CDR2 as SQIVND (reference sequence). As DNA, the CDR3 is TGTGCCAGTAGTCCAAGGGACGGGGGCACAGATACGCAGTATTTT. This translates into CASSPRDGGTDTQYF.

The sample holds many counts of this clonotype. The rearrangement links TRBV18 to TRBJ2-7, with 7 bases identical to TRBD2. CDR3 length equals 16 residues. In germline, CDR1 is KGHSH, CDR2 LQKENI. V lost 3 bases and J lost 4; bases outside the gene matches: 12. The CDR3 here is CASSPQSWDYWYEQYF. For the CDR3, the DNA is TGTGCCAGCTCACCGCAAAGCTGGGACTATTGGTACGAGCAGTACTTC.